This T cell receptor beta chain was recovered during a study of blood T cell repertoires in COVID-19. Study context: Samples came from the United States, Italy and Spain, spanning acute and convalescent COVID-19. T cells, B-cell-depleted T cells, or PBMCs supplied cDNA or gDNA.

Seattle patient enrollment occurred during active infection, with longitudinal follow-up thereafter. Per the authors' pipeline: Amplification from reference gene primers served as the basis for estimated nucleated cell counts. The repertoire was sequenced with immunoSEQ multiplex PCR; TCRdb's copy has only in-frame clones and lacks some. The DNA gave D and trimming, while V, J and clone size come from that table. In the table there are 200,000 to 300,000 clones, 81% of which are singletons. The CDR3 is 15 residues long. Germline V gene data show CDR1 as SGHNT and CDR2 as YENEEA. After removal of 2 bases from V and 5 bases from J, the junction contained 5 bases not matched to a gene.

Material for sequencing was peripheral blood. The receptor was isolated from a woman of 80 years or more with COVID-19, enrolled during active disease. The chain has TRBV11-3 and TRBJ2-3; 9 nucleotides line up with TRBD2. The CDR3 sequence is CASSLRAGGRDTQYF. The DNA for the CDR3 is TGTGCCAGCAGCTTAAGAGCGGGAGGTAGAGATACGCAGTATTTT.